This TCR beta chain derives from a study of T cell repertoires in cytomegalovirus infection. Study as a whole: Indicated by public TCR beta signatures were CMV infection and matching HLA type.

Each CDR3 protein is one row after TCRdb ran MiXCR on the reads. The sample shows about 130,000 distinct CDR3 sequences, around 25% of them seen only once. Notes on the study in general: CMV carriers with the relevant HLA were identified by cumulative public TCR beta family frequency.

The V gene's germline CDR1 is MDHEN and CDR2 SYDVKM. The CDR3 consists of 15 residues. The V and J ends lost 6 bases and 10 bases, in that order; junction bases with no gene match: 12. Notes on this clonotype: The antigen is not known.

Sequencing was done on a sample of PBMCs, sequenced either directly or after in vitro stimulation (not recorded which). The clonotype comes from a human donor in good health (CMV status not recorded). Some clones in this sample may be carry-over from other donors' samples. This chain links TRBV28 with TRBJ2-1; 10 bases align to TRBD2. CDR3 amino acids: CASSKLSGRVEEQFF. The CDR3 nucleotides are TGTGCCAGCAGCAAGCTAAGCGGGAGGGTAGAGGAGCAGTTCTTC.